This record looks at one T cell receptor beta chain sequence and its context. Clones were read by immunoSEQ multiplex PCR, and TCRdb kept only the in-frame ones, dropping some. The sample holds more than 2,000,000 clones, more than 85% seen once. Trimming stripped 3 bases from V and 5 bases from J, with 15 bases between. CDR1 and CDR2 from the germline V gene are SGDLS and YYNGEE. This CDR3 has 15 residues. This record belongs to a study of shared clonotypes between healthy human individuals. The genes are TRBV9 and TRBJ2-1, with a possible D match to TRBD2 (6 bases). The sequence was collected from a man aged 18 to 35 in good health. Some clones in this sample may be carry-over from other donors' samples. The sequenced material came from naive CD4+ T cells from PBMCs. The subset is: CD45RA+ positively selected. Here the CDR3 reads CASSERGLQHNEQFF. The CDR3 DNA reads as TGTGCCAGCAGCGAACGGGGGTTACAACACAATGAGCAGTTCTTC. The variable domain in full, completed from reference TRBV9 and TRBJ2-1, reads DSGVTQTPKHLITATGQRVTLRCSPRSGDLSVYWYQQSLDQGLQFLIQYYNGEERAKGNILERFSAQQFPDLHSELNLSSLELGDSALYFCASSERGLQHNEQFFGPGTRLTVL.